Given below is one T cell receptor beta chain in context. This sample is part of a study of cytomegalovirus exposure and HLA in healthy donors. Looking at the study overall: A previous analysis identified fewer than 130 million unique TCR beta sequences derived from around 200 million T cells.

This CDR3 is 14 amino acids long. The germline V and J ends were trimmed by 3 bases and 1 base, with 9 bases remaining between them. Germline V gene sequence: CDR1 MDHEN, CDR2 SYDVKM. 60 Vbeta and 13 Jbeta primers were used in PCR. This table comes from immunoSEQ multiplex PCR, and its TCRdb copy is limited to in-frame clones, with some not included. This table holds about 110,000 clones, 86% found once. Donors consisted of healthy bone marrow donors. Donors were ostensibly healthy at sampling, although undocumented immune exposures were probable. The rearrangement links TRBV28 to TRBJ2-5; the D gene is possibly TRBD2 (6 bases). The sample taken for sequencing was PBMCs. The sequence was obtained from a man aged 40-50 years in good health and CMV-seronegative. As DNA, the CDR3 is TGTGCCAGCAGTTTGGGAGGTATCCAAGAGACCCAGTACTTC. It codes for CASSLGGIQETQYF. Drawing the rest from reference TRBV28 and TRBJ2-5, the complete variable domain is DVKVTQSSRYLVKRTGEKVFLECVQDMDHENMFWYRQDPGLGLRLIYFSYDVKMKEKGDIPEGYSVSREKKERFSLILESASTNQTSMYLCASSLGGIQETQYFGPGTRLLVL.